Listed below are T cell receptor beta chains from one sample, sequenced in a study of T cell changes during pregnancy in multiple sclerosis. TCRdb keeps only in-frame clones here, not all; method: immunoSEQ multiplex PCR. Altogether 65,000 to 75,000 clones are present, 91% being singletons, with the ten largest covering about 1.5%. Here the sequenced sample was peripheral blood, taken in the second trimester of pregnancy. All receptors derive from a female donor with multiple sclerosis, enrolled in a pregnancy study. Both conserved end residues are part of each CDR3. Fields, in order: clone size, CDR3 length, D gene, V gene, J gene, CDR3 protein, CDR3 DNA. D genes are given only for firm matches. Expanded clones get a size class; other rows say once, few or many, or leave the size out.

-	13	-	TRBV7-2	TRBJ2-1	CASSFIGYNEQFF	TGTGCCAGCAGCTTCATCGGCTACAATGAGCAGTTCTTC
-	15	-	TRBV6-5	TRBJ1-2	CASSTAGERRYGYTF	TGTGCCAGCAGTACTGCAGGGGAAAGGAGATATGGCTACACCTTC
once	18	-	TRBV4-1	TRBJ2-6	CASSQDSRGFTGANVLTF	TGCGCCAGCAGCCAAGATAGTCGGGGGTTCACTGGGGCCAACGTCCTGACTTTC
-	11	-	TRBV30	TRBJ2-7	CAWTRNYEQYF	TGTGCCTGGACCAGGAACTACGAGCAGTACTTC
-	14	-	TRBV19	TRBJ2-7	CASSIGGTGYEQYF	TGTGCCAGTAGTATAGGGGGGACTGGCTACGAGCAGTACTTC
-	15	TRBD2	TRBV27	TRBJ2-1	CASSLTGGFYNEQFF	TGTGCCAGCAGTCTGACGGGAGGGTTCTACAATGAGCAGTTCTTC
-	16	TRBD1	TRBV6-6	TRBJ1-1	CASSYPQQGVDTEAFF	TGTGCCAGCAGTTACCCGCAACAGGGGGTGGACACTGAAGCTTTCTTT
-	14	TRBD2	TRBV6-8	TRBJ2-5	CASSLRGVWETQYF	TGTGCCAGCAGTTTGCGGGGGGTTTGGGAGACCCAGTACTTC
-	12	-	TRBV5-6	TRBJ1-1	CASSRGGAEAFF	TGTGCCAGCAGTAGGGGGGGCGCTGAAGCTTTCTTT
-	16	-	TRBV30	TRBJ2-1	CACSTGRSSSYNEQFF	TGTGCCTGCTCGACAGGCAGATCAAGCTCCTACAATGAGCAGTTCTTC
-	13	-	TRBV5-6	TRBJ2-7	CASSLDSTYEQYF	TGTGCCAGCAGCTTGGACAGCACCTACGAGCAGTACTTC
-	15	-	TRBV10-3	TRBJ1-1	CAISAFEEGRSEAFF	TGTGCCATCAGTGCTTTCGAAGAAGGGAGGAGTGAAGCTTTCTTT
-	14	-	TRBV5-1	TRBJ1-2	CASSLILGSYGYTF	TGCGCCAGCAGCTTAATTCTAGGCAGCTATGGCTACACCTTC
once	17	TRBD1	TRBV7-8	TRBJ2-7	CASSNHQAGTVRREQYF	TGTGCCAGCAGCAACCACCAAGCCGGGACAGTTCGTCGCGAGCAGTACTTC
-	11	-	TRBV19	TRBJ1-1	CASSLYTEAFF	TGTGCCAGTAGCCTTTACACTGAAGCTTTCTTT
-	13	-	TRBV5-1	TRBJ1-2	CASSLAGNYGYTF	TGCGCCAGCAGCTTGGCAGGGAACTATGGCTACACCTTC
-	15	-	TRBV5-6	TRBJ1-2	CASSLPQGGGYGYTF	TGTGCCAGCAGCTTACCACAGGGCGGTGGCTATGGCTACACCTTC
-	13	TRBD1	TRBV29-1	TRBJ2-3	CSAGRGRSDTQYF	TGCAGCGCCGGCAGGGGGCGCTCAGATACGCAGTATTTT
-	14	TRBD1	TRBV29-1	TRBJ2-1	CSVATGLSYNEQFF	TGCAGCGTCGCGACAGGGTTATCCTACAATGAGCAGTTCTTC
-	15	TRBD1	TRBV19	TRBJ1-1	CASSTGQGLVTEAFF	TGTGCCAGTAGTACGGGACAGGGGTTAGTAACTGAAGCTTTCTTT
-	15	-	TRBV4-2	TRBJ2-3	CASSREIMVTDTQYF	TGTGCCAGCAGCCGGGAGATAATGGTTACAGATACGCAGTATTTT
-	15	-	TRBV11-2	TRBJ2-1	CASSLALAKYNEQFF	TGTGCCAGCAGCTTAGCCCTAGCTAAATACAATGAGCAGTTCTTC
-	12	-	TRBV7-3	TRBJ1-2	CASSPQGYGYTF	TGTGCCAGCAGCCCGCAGGGCTATGGCTACACCTTC
-	16	TRBD1	TRBV2	TRBJ1-5	CASSEGSGGAEQPQHF	TGTGCCAGCAGTGAGGGTTCAGGGGGCGCGGAGCAGCCCCAGCATTTT
few	11	-	TRBV2	TRBJ1-1	CASSFDTEAFF	TGTGCCAGCTCCTTCGACACTGAAGCTTTCTTT
-	15	TRBD1	TRBV6-4	TRBJ1-6	CASREWTGGNSPLHF	TGTGCCAGCAGAGAATGGACAGGGGGGAACTCACCCCTCCACTTT
-	14	-	TRBV5-1	TRBJ2-1	CASSLQGIENEQFF	TGCGCCAGCAGCCTACAGGGAATCGAGAATGAGCAGTTCTTC
-	12	TRBD1	TRBV29-1	TRBJ1-2	CSVRQGNYGYTF	TGCAGCGTTCGACAGGGAAACTATGGCTACACCTTC
-	13	-	TRBV4-2	TRBJ2-1	CASSPQSGDEQFF	TGTGCCAGCAGCCCTCAGTCGGGGGATGAGCAGTTCTTC
-	16	-	TRBV7-6	TRBJ2-3	CASSRMATGNTDTQYF	TGTGCCAGCAGCCGGATGGCAACAGGGAACACAGATACGCAGTATTTT
-	14	-	TRBV7-2	TRBJ1-5	CASRRPGIHQPQHF	TGTGCCAGCCGTCGGCCGGGGATTCATCAGCCCCAGCATTTT
-	16	TRBD1	TRBV30	TRBJ1-2	CAWSVDPGTGGFGYTF	TGTGCCTGGAGTGTAGATCCGGGGACAGGGGGTTTTGGCTACACCTTC
-	13	TRBD1	TRBV28	TRBJ1-2	CASSLQGARGYTF	TGTGCCAGCAGTTTACAGGGGGCGCGCGGCTACACCTTC
-	14	-	TRBV19	TRBJ1-5	CASSMTEDYQPQHF	TGTGCCAGTAGTATGACAGAGGATTATCAGCCCCAGCATTTT
-	14	-	TRBV10-1	TRBJ2-7	CASSEEGTTYEQYF	TGCGCCAGCAGTGAGGAGGGAACTACCTACGAGCAGTACTTC
-	14	-	TRBV25-1	TRBJ2-7	CASSVAGFSYEQYF	TGTGCCAGCAGTGTCGCGGGGTTCTCCTACGAGCAGTACTTC
-	11	-	TRBV11-2	TRBJ1-1	CASSLGPEAFF	TGTGCCAGCAGCCTAGGGCCTGAAGCTTTCTTT
once	15	TRBD2	TRBV7-8	TRBJ2-5	CASSLPRTRPQTQYF	TGTGCCAGCAGCTTACCCCGGACTAGGCCCCAGACCCAGTACTTC
-	13	-	TRBV4-2	TRBJ1-3	CASSPNSGNTIYF	TGTGCCAGCAGCCCAAACTCTGGAAACACCATATATTTT
once	14	-	TRBV2	TRBJ1-5	CASRVRGGNQPQHF	TGTGCCAGCAGGGTCAGGGGTGGGAATCAGCCCCAGCATTTT
few	15	TRBD2	TRBV5-6	TRBJ2-5	CASSLVGAGGETQYF	TGTGCCAGCAGCTTGGTTGGAGCGGGAGGAGAGACCCAGTACTTC
once	16	TRBD2	TRBV27	TRBJ2-5	CASSLFLAGVGETQYF	TGTGCCAGCAGTTTATTTCTAGCGGGAGTAGGAGAGACCCAGTACTTC
-	15	-	TRBV7-9	TRBJ1-5	CASSLLGDSNQPQHF	TGTGCCAGCAGCTTACTAGGGGATAGCAATCAGCCCCAGCATTTT
-	12	-	TRBV29-1	TRBJ2-4	CSVLAAKNIQYF	TGCAGCGTTTTGGCAGCCAAAAACATTCAGTACTTC
-	14	-	TRBV10-1	TRBJ2-5	CASSERDSQETQYF	TGCGCCAGCAGTGAGCGGGACTCCCAAGAGACCCAGTACTTC
-	15	-	TRBV7-8	TRBJ1-5	CASSLAGTQNQPQHF	TGTGCCAGCAGCTTAGCGGGGACTCAGAATCAGCCCCAGCATTTT